This T cell receptor (beta chain) was sequenced during a study of T cells after yellow fever vaccination. The V gene lost 6 bases and the J gene lost 8 bases, with 16 bases spanning the gap. The germline V gene has CDR1 MNHEY and CDR2 SMNVEV (reference sequence). This CDR3 has 13 residues. This clonotype was found a few times. By 5'RACE template switching, TCR cDNA was produced, with a universal primer site and UMIs added in the process. In TCRdb, the 5' RACE reads were re-called with MiXCR into one record per CDR3 protein. The sample lists about 550,000 distinct CDR3 sequences; roughly 19% were seen once.

Specimen: PBMCs, collected 15 days after the yellow fever booster vaccination. This receptor was identified in a man aged 30 to 39 who received the YFV17D yellow fever vaccine. The V call is TRBV27, the J call TRBJ1-2; D unresolved. The CDR3 region has the DNA TGTGCCAGCAGAGGAGGATTAGAAGAGGGCTACACCTTC. It specifies CASRGGLEEGYTF.